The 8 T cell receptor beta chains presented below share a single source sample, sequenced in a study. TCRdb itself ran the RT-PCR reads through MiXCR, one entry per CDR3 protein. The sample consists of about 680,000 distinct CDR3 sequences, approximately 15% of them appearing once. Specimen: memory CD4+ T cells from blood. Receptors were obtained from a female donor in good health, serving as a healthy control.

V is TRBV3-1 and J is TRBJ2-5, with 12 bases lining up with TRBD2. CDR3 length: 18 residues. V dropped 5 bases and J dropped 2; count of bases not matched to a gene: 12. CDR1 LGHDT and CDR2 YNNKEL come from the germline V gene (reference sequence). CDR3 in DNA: TGTGCCAGCAGCAGTGGACTAGCGGGGATAGAAGTACAAGAGACCCAGTACTTC. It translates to CASSSGLAGIEVQETQYF.

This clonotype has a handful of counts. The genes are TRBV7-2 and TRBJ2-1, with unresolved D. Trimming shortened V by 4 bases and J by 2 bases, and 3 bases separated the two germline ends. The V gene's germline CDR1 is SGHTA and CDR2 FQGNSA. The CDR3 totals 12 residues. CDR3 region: CASSWAYNEQFF. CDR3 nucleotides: TGTGCCAGCAGCTGGGCCTACAATGAGCAGTTCTTC.

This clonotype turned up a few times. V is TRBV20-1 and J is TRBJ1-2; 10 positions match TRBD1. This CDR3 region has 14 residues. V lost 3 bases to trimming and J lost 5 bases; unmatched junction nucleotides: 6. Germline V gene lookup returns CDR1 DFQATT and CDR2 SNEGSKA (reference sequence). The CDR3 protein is CSARGTGEIYGYTF. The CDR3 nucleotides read TGCAGTGCTAGGGGGACAGGGGAAATTTATGGCTACACCTTC.

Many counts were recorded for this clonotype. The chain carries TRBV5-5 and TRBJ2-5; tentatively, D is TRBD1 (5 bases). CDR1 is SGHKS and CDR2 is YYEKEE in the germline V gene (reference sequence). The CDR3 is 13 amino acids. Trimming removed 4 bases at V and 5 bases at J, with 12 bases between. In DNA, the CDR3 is TGTGCCAGCAGCCAGGGTCCCGAGGAGACCCAGTACTTC. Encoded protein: CASSQGPEETQYF.

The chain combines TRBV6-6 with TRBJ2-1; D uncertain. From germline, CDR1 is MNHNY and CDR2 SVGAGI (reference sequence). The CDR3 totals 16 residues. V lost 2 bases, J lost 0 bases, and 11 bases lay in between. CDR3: CASSYSLPGSYNEQFF. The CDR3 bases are TGTGCCAGCAGTTACAGCCTCCCCGGCTCCTACAATGAGCAGTTCTTC.

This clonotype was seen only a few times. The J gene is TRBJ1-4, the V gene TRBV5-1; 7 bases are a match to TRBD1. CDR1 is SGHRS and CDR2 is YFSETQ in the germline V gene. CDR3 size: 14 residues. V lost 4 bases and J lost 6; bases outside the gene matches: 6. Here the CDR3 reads CASSGGDSDEKLFF. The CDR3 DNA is TGCGCCAGCAGCGGGGGGGACAGCGATGAAAAACTGTTTTTT.

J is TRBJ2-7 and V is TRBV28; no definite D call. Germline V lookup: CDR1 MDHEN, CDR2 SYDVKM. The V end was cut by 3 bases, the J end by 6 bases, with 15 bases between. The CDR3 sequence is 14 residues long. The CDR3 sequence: CASSFVEMRPEQYF. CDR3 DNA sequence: TGTGCCAGCAGTTTTGTCGAGATGCGACCCGAGCAGTACTTC.

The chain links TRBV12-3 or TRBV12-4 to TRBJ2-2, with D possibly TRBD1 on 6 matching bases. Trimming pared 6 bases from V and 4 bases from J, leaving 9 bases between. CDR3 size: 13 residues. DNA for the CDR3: TGTGCCAGCAGCAGGACAGCCACCGGGGAGCTGTTTTTT. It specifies CASSRTATGELFF.